The 8 T cell receptor beta chains reported below all come from one sample, sequenced in a study of T cell responses to AZD1222 COVID-19 vaccine. TCRdb's table, derived via immunoSEQ multiplex PCR, lists solely in-frame clones and lacks some. The table includes roughly 130,000 clones, approximately 89% detected once. The starting material was peripheral blood, obtained on day 0 of AZD1222 vaccination. Receptor source: an adult in good health.

V and J are TRBV5-1 and TRBJ2-5; 7 nucleotides agree with TRBD1. The CDR3 is 15 amino acids. With V trimmed by 4 bases and J by 1 base, 7 bases remained unmatched. Per germline, CDR1 SGHRS and CDR2 YFSETQ. The CDR3 nucleotides read TGCGCCAGCAGCAGAACCGGGACAGCCCAAGAGACCCAGTACTTC. Its translation: CASSRTGTAQETQYF.

The V gene is TRBV7-2, the J gene TRBJ1-3; D remains unclear. This CDR3 region has 15 residues. V lost 1 base to trimming and J lost 4 bases, with 11 bases between them. Germline-derived CDR1 and CDR2 are SGHTA and FQGNSA. CDR3: CASSLGRARGNTIYF. The CDR3 nucleotides read TGTGCCAGCAGCTTAGGTCGGGCACGCGGAAACACCATATATTTT.

There are a few counts of this clone. The chain combines TRBV9 with TRBJ1-2, with D possibly matching TRBD1 (5 bases). Germline CDR1 reads SGDLS; CDR2 reads YYNGEE. The CDR3 runs 13 residues. V was pared by 0 bases and J by 7 bases, with 10 bases between. CDR3 loop: CASSVAAGSGYTF. The CDR3 nucleotides read TGTGCCAGCAGCGTAGCTGCAGGGAGTGGCTACACCTTC.

The V gene is TRBV6-5, the J gene TRBJ2-1, with 7 bases aligning to TRBD2. With V trimmed by 8 bases and J by 6 bases, 7 bases remained unmatched. This CDR3 spans 13 amino acids. Germline lookup yields CDR1 MNHEY and CDR2 SVGAGI. The CDR3 loop reads CASSAGASNEQFF. CDR3 DNA: TGTGCCAGCTCGGCGGGAGCTTCCAATGAGCAGTTCTTC.

The chain uses TRBV6-2 or TRBV6-3 and TRBJ1-5, with TRBD1 as a possible D gene (5 bases). V gave up 6 bases and J gave up 3 bases, with 18 bases separating them. The CDR3 runs 16 residues. Germline V gives CDR1 MNHEY, CDR2 SVGEGT. CDR3 sequence (DNA): TGTGCCAGCAGCTCGGAGTCCGGGGCCGCCAATCAGCCCCAGCATTTT. Its translation is CASSSESGAANQPQHF.

The genes are TRBV5-4 and TRBJ1-1; D is possibly TRBD1 (5 bases). Germline CDR1 is SGHNT and CDR2 is YYREEE (reference sequence). V gave up 4 bases and J gave up 6 bases, with 13 bases separating them. This CDR3 spans 13 amino acids. The CDR3 sequence: CASSRDYRAEAFF. The CDR3 DNA sequence: TGTGCCAGCAGCCGGGACTACCGGGCTGAAGCTTTCTTT.

J is TRBJ2-5 and V is TRBV5-1, with D possibly matching TRBD2 (5 bases). Germline V gene data show CDR1 as SGHRS and CDR2 as YFSETQ. This CDR3 spans 13 amino acids. With 4 bases removed from V and 3 bases from J, the gap between germline ends came to 10 bases. The CDR3 DNA sequence: TGCGCCAGCAGCAGAAGGACTGAAGAGACCCAGTACTTC. This encodes CASSRRTEETQYF.

This chain connects TRBV19 to TRBJ2-5; 9 nucleotides line up with TRBD1. Germline CDR1 and CDR2: LNHDA and SQIVND (reference sequence). V lost 5 bases to trimming and J lost 1 base; unmatched junction nucleotides: 8. The CDR3 totals 16 residues. The CDR3 DNA is TGTGCCAGTAGTCCAACCGGGACAGGGCGCCAAGAGACCCAGTACTTC. Its translation is CASSPTGTGRQETQYF.